A single sample is the source of the 8 T cell receptor beta chains below, sequenced in a study of T-cell reconstitution after alpha-beta-depleted transplantation in children. The TCRbeta library incorporated unique molecular identifiers. MiXCR was run by TCRdb on the PCR reads, yielding one entry per CDR3 protein. The table records 700,000 to 950,000 distinct CDR3 sequences, 15% to 20% of them present only once. The source was PBMCs, mostly from graft donor cells, collected 360 days after TCRalphabeta/CD19-depleted stem cell transplant. These receptors were obtained from a male patient under 18 who had a stem cell transplant for acute lymphoblastic leukemia, so the T cells may come from the graft donor.

The rearrangement links TRBV28 to TRBJ2-7; 9 positions agree with TRBD1. V lost 4 bases to trimming and J lost 4 bases; unmatched junction nucleotides: 11. Germline values: CDR1 MDHEN, CDR2 SYDVKM. The CDR3 runs to 16 residues. The CDR3 DNA sequence: TGTGCCAGCAGTTCCCCCCTCGAACAGGGGGCATACGAGCAGTACTTC. It is translated as CASSSPLEQGAYEQYF.

This sequence joins TRBV12-3 or TRBV12-4 and TRBJ2-2, with no clear D. V gave up 8 bases and J gave up 1 base, with 14 bases separating them. The CDR3 covers 15 residues. The CDR3 DNA reads as TGTGCCAGCCTGGTCCCCCCGGGGAACACCGGGGAGCTGTTTTTT. This sequence encodes CASLVPPGNTGELFF.

This clonotype occurred once. The CDR3 here is CASSFWARESSYNEQFF. Here the CDR3 DNA reads TGTGCCAGCAGCTTCTGGGCTAGAGAATCTTCCTACAATGAGCAGTTCTTC. The rearrangement uses TRBV7-6 and TRBJ2-1; D uncertain. The V end lost 3 bases, the J end lost 1 base, and 16 bases lay between the germline ends. This CDR3 has 17 amino acids. Germline-derived CDR1 and CDR2 are SGHVS and FNYEAQ.

CDR3 loop: CASSPDRARVLTF. The CDR3 region has the DNA TGTGCCAGCAGTCCGGACAGGGCCCGGGTCCTGACTTTC. J is TRBJ2-6 and V is TRBV12-3 or TRBV12-4; 8 bases fit TRBD1. After removal of 5 bases from V and 13 bases from J, the junction contained 7 bases not matched to a gene. The CDR3 spans 13 residues.

The sample holds many counts of this clonotype. The chain is built from TRBV27 and TRBJ1-2; TRBD1 aligns across 10 bases. The CDR3 is 16 amino acids. The ends lost 3 bases at V and 6 bases at J; junction bases unmatched: 10. In germline, CDR1 is MNHEY, CDR2 SMNVEV (reference sequence). CDR3 bases: TGTGCCAGCAGTTTGAGGGACAGGGGTTCCCATAATGGCTACACCTTC. This translates into CASSLRDRGSHNGYTF.

This sequence joins TRBV27 and TRBJ2-5; D unresolved. The ends were cut back, 2 bases at V and 9 bases at J, with 16 bases in the middle. The CDR3 consists of 14 residues. The V gene's germline CDR1 is MNHEY and CDR2 SMNVEV (reference sequence). This chain's CDR3 is CASSLVPGDAAQYF. The CDR3 region has the DNA TGTGCCAGCAGTTTAGTGCCAGGCGACGCGGCCCAGTACTTC.

This clonotype showed up many times. The chain is built from TRBV7-9 and TRBJ2-1, with 10 nucleotides matching TRBD1. The CDR3 totals 14 residues. The J segment lost 7 bases and the V segment lost 5 bases, leaving 5 bases of the junction unmatched. From germline, CDR1 is SEHNR and CDR2 FQNEAQ (reference sequence). The CDR3 nucleotides read TGTGCCAGCAGCCTTGGGACAGGGGCGAATGAGCAGTTCTTC. The encoded protein is CASSLGTGANEQFF.

This clonotype has only one observation. The chain is built from TRBV28 and TRBJ2-7; 12 bases line up with TRBD1. J lost 1 base, V lost 8 bases, and 15 bases had no gene match. This CDR3 region has 18 residues. CDR1 and CDR2 (germline): MDHEN, SYDVKM. CDR3 amino acids: CASRQPGQGAFRSYEQYF. CDR3 bases: TGTGCCAGCCGTCAACCGGGACAGGGGGCCTTTCGGTCCTACGAGCAGTACTTC. Full variable domain (remainder filled in from reference TRBV28 and TRBJ2-7): DVKVTQSSRYLVKRTGEKVFLECVQDMDHENMFWYRQDPGLGLRLIYFSYDVKMKEKGDIPEGYSVSREKKERFSLILESASTNQTSMYLCASRQPGQGAFRSYEQYFGPGTRLTVT.